The rows below give T cell receptor beta chains drawn from one sample of a study of blood T cell repertoires in COVID-19. Sequencing used immunoSEQ multiplex PCR; TCRdb keeps in-frame clones, though not all of them. The sample carries around 70,000 clones, approximately 78% recorded once. The sample taken for sequencing was peripheral blood. The source is a woman aged 55-70 years with acute or convalescent COVID-19. Each CDR3 is given with its conserved first and last residue. A D gene is named only where the DNA matches it firmly. Not all rows give a size; the values are once, few, many and, for expanded clones, a class.

v_call,d_call,clone_size,j_call,cdr3_aa,cdr3_nt
TRBV24-1,-,few,TRBJ2-1,CATSDQFSYNEQFF,TGTGCCACCAGTGATCAGTTCTCCTACAATGAGCAGTTCTTC
TRBV5-4,TRBD1,-,TRBJ1-1,CASSPGQGPPHTEAFF,TGTGCCAGCAGCCCTGGACAGGGACCCCCCCACACTGAAGCTTTCTTT
TRBV12-5,TRBD1,few,TRBJ2-2,CASGVGQGGNTGELFF,TGTGCTAGTGGGGTTGGACAGGGCGGGAACACCGGGGAGCTGTTTTTT
TRBV28,-,-,TRBJ1-2,CASRGGPHYGYTF,TGTGCCAGTCGGGGAGGTCCTCACTATGGCTACACCTTC
TRBV15,TRBD1,many,TRBJ2-7,CATSRDPQGPQGEQYF,TGTGCCACCAGCAGAGATCCACAGGGGCCGCAGGGAGAGCAGTACTTC
TRBV4-2,TRBD1,few,TRBJ1-1,CASSQDPLATGVGTFF,TGTGCCAGCAGCCAAGATCCTTTGGCGACAGGGGTGGGAACTTTCTTT
TRBV4-3,-,-,TRBJ1-1,CASSQGTGMTSATNTEAFF,TGCGCCAGCAGCCAAGGGACGGGGATGACCTCAGCCACGAACACTGAAGCTTTCTTT
TRBV5-6,TRBD1,-,TRBJ1-4,CASSTDRENEKLFF,TGTGCCAGCAGCACGGACAGGGAGAATGAAAAACTGTTTTTT
TRBV30,-,few,TRBJ2-5,CAWSHSGYRQETQYF,TGTGCCTGGAGTCACTCAGGGTATCGACAAGAGACCCAGTACTTC
TRBV19,TRBD2,-,TRBJ2-1,CASTAGGGSNEQFF,TGTGCCAGTACCGCTGGCGGGGGGAGCAATGAGCAGTTCTTC
TRBV5-4,-,-,TRBJ2-5,CASGVSMWGKGETQYF,TGTGCCAGCGGAGTGAGTATGTGGGGCAAGGGAGAGACCCAGTACTTC
TRBV10-3,TRBD1,few,TRBJ1-1,CAISELGTGGDGTEAFF,TGTGCCATCAGTGAGTTGGGAACAGGGGGCGATGGAACTGAAGCTTTCTTT
TRBV18,-,-,TRBJ1-4,CASSLSGQATNEKLFF,TGTGCCAGCTCACTATCAGGTCAAGCAACTAATGAAAAACTGTTTTTT
TRBV13,-,-,TRBJ2-5,CASSLIGLAELEKTEETQYF,TGTGCCAGCAGCTTAATCGGGCTAGCAGAATTGGAAAAGACCGAAGAGACCCAGTACTTC
TRBV5-4,TRBD1,once,TRBJ1-2,CASSLSWGAGGGYTF,TGTGCCAGCAGCTTGAGCTGGGGCGCAGGGGGTGGCTACACCTTC
TRBV7-8,-,-,TRBJ1-6,CASSLVMGRGNSPLHF,TGTGCCAGCAGCTTAGTAATGGGAAGAGGGAATTCACCCCTCCACTTT
TRBV10-3,-,once,TRBJ1-2,CAISESTGTYGYTF,TGTGCCATCAGTGAGTCTACAGGGACCTATGGCTACACCTTC
TRBV6-2/TRBV6-3,-,-,TRBJ1-1,CASSLGQQRTLTEAFF,TGTGCCAGCAGTCTTGGACAGCAAAGGACGCTCACTGAAGCTTTCTTT
TRBV6-2/TRBV6-3,-,-,TRBJ1-1,CASSLRRETFF,TGTGCCAGCAGTTTGAGGAGGGAAACTTTCTTT
TRBV18,TRBD1,-,TRBJ1-5,CASSPKAGQGPSSNQPQHF,TGTGCCAGCTCACCTAAAGCGGGACAGGGCCCGTCTAGCAATCAGCCCCAGCATTTT
TRBV24-1,TRBD1,-,TRBJ2-3,CATAGTGTDTQYF,TGTGCCACTGCCGGGACAGGGACAGATACGCAGTATTTT
TRBV5-3,-,-,TRBJ1-2,CARSLAAGTRMSNYGYTF,TGTGCCAGAAGCTTGGCAGCAGGCACCCGAATGTCGAACTATGGCTACACCTTC